Shown below are 2 T cell receptor beta chains from a single sample sequenced in a study of regulatory T cells in long-lasting Graves disease. Investigators prepared the TCR beta libraries by applying iRepertoire HTBI primers and Arm-PCR of CDR3 regions. TCRdb re-called the multiplex PCR reads with MiXCR, one entry per CDR3 protein. The data contain about 450,000 distinct CDR3 sequences, 13% to 15% of them singletons. Time point described: newly diagnosed GD, antithyroid drugs for less than 3 months. Extracted PBMC RNA gave rise to the TCR library. This same sample was also part of a study on T cells in Graves' hyperthyroidism and ophthalmopathy.

Sample: peripheral blood mononuclear cells (PBMCs), taken at new diagnosis, from a patient treated with antithyroid drugs. The receptors were gathered from a woman in her fifties or sixties with Graves disease.

J is TRBJ2-3 and V is TRBV9; D might be TRBD2 (6 bases). In germline, CDR1 is SGDLS, CDR2 YYNGEE. The CDR3 runs to 14 residues. The germline V and J ends were trimmed by 0 bases and 7 bases, with 12 bases remaining between them. CDR3 sequence (DNA): TGTGCCAGCAGCGTAGCGGGAGTAGGGAATACGCAGTATTTT. Protein product: CASSVAGVGNTQYF. Based on the CDR3 plus reference TRBV9 and TRBJ2-3, the full variable domain is DSGVTQTPKHLITATGQRVTLRCSPRSGDLSVYWYQQSLDQGLQFLIQYYNGEERAKGNILERFSAQQFPDLHSELNLSSLELGDSALYFCASSVAGVGNTQYFGPGTRLTVL.

This clonotype was detected a few times. The chain links TRBV9 to TRBJ2-5; the D is unclear. Trimming pared 4 bases from V and 2 bases from J, leaving 6 bases between. The germline gives CDR1 SGDLS, CDR2 YYNGEE. The CDR3 has 12 residues. The CDR3 region has the DNA TGTGCCAGCAGCACCTCACAAGAGACCCAGTACTTC. It yields the protein CASSTSQETQYF. The full variable domain, its missing parts supplied by reference TRBV9 and TRBJ2-5, is DSGVTQTPKHLITATGQRVTLRCSPRSGDLSVYWYQQSLDQGLQFLIQYYNGEERAKGNILERFSAQQFPDLHSELNLSSLELGDSALYFCASSTSQETQYFGPGTRLLVL.